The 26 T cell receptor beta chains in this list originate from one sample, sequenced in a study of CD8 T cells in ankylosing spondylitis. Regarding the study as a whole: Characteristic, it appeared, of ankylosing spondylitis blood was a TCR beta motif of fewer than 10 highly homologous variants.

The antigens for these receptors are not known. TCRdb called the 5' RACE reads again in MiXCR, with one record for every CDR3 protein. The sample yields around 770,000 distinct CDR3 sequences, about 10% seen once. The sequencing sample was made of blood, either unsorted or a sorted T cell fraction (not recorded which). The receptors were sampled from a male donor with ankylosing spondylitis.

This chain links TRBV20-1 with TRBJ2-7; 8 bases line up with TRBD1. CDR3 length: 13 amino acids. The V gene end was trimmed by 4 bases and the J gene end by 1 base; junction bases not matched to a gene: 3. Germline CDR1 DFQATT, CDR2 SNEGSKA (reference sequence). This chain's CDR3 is CSANRQGSYEQYF. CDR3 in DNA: TGCAGTGCTAACAGACAGGGGTCCTACGAGCAGTACTTC.

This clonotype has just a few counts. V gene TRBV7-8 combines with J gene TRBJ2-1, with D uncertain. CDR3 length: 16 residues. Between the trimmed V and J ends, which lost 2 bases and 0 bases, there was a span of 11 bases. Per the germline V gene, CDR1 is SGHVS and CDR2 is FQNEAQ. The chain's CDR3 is CASSLTSEASYNEQFF. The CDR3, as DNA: TGTGCCAGCAGCTTAACGTCCGAGGCCTCCTACAATGAGCAGTTCTTC.

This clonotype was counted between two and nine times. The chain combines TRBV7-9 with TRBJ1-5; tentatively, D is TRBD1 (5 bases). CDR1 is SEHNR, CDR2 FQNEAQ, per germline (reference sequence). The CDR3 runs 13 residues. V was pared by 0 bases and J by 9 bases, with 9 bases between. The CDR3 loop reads CASSLAGGGPQHF. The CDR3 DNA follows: TGTGCCAGCAGCTTAGCGGGGGGAGGGCCCCAGCATTTT.

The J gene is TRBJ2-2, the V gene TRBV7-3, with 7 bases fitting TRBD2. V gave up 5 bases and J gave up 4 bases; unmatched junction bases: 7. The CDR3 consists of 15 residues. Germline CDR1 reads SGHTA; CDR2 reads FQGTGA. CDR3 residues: CASSITGGSTGELFF. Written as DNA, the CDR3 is TGTGCCAGCAGCATCACGGGAGGAAGCACCGGGGAGCTGTTTTTT.

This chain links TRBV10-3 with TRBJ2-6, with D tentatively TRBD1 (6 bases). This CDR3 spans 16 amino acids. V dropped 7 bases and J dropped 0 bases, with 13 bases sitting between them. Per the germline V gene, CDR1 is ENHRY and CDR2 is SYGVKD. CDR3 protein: CAITTGTNSGANVLTF. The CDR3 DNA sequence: TGTGCCATCACGACAGGAACTAACTCTGGGGCCAACGTCCTGACTTTC.

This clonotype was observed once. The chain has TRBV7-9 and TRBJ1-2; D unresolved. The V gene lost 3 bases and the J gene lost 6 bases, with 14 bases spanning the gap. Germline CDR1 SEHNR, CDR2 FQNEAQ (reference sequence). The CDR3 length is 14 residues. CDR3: CASSFTSGNHGYTF. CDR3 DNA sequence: TGTGCCAGCAGCTTTACGTCGGGAAATCATGGCTACACCTTC.

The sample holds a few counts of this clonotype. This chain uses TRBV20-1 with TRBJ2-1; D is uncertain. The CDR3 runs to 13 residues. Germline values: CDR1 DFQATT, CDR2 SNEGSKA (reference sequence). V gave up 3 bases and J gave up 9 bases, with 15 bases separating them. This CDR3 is CSARSNSYGEQFF. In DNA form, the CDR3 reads TGCAGTGCTAGGAGTAATAGTTATGGTGAGCAGTTCTTC.

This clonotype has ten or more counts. The CDR3: CSVVTASYEQYF. DNA for the CDR3: TGCAGCGTCGTGACAGCTTCCTACGAGCAGTACTTC. The chain has TRBV29-1 and TRBJ2-7; possibly TRBD1 for D (5 bases). Germline lookup yields CDR1 SQVTM and CDR2 ANQGSEA. This CDR3 contains 12 residues. V was shortened by 6 bases and J by 1 base, with 10 bases between the two germline ends.

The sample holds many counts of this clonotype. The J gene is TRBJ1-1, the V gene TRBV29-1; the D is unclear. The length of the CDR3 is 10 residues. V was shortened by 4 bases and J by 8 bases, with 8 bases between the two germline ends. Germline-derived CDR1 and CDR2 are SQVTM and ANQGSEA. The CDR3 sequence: CSVADLEAFF. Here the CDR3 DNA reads TGCAGCGTTGCGGATTTGGAAGCTTTCTTT.

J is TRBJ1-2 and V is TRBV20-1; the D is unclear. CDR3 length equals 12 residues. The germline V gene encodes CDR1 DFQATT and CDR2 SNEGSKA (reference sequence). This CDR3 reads CRTKGPNYGYTF. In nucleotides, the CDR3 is TGCAGGACTAAAGGACCAAACTATGGCTACACCTTC.

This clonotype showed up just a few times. As DNA, the CDR3 is TGCAGTGCCGCATCGGACAGACAAGAGACCCAGTACTTC. It encodes CSAASDRQETQYF. This chain joins TRBV20-1 and TRBJ2-5; TRBD1 is a possible D gene (6 bases). Germline assignment: CDR1 DFQATT and CDR2 SNEGSKA (reference sequence). The CDR3 spans 13 residues. The V end was cut by 6 bases, the J end by 2 bases, with 13 bases between.

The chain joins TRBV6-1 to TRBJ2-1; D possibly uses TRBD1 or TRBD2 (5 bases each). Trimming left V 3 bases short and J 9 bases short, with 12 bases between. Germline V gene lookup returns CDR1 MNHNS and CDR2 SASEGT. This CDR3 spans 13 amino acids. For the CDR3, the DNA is TGTGCCAGCAGTGAGCCGGGACGCACTGAGCAGTTCTTC. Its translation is CASSEPGRTEQFF.

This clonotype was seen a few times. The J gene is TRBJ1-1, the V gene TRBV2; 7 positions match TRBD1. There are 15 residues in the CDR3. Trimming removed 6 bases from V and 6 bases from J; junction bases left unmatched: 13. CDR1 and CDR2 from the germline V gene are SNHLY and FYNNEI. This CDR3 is CASRRNRQGSPEAFF. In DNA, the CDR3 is TGTGCCAGCAGACGAAATCGACAGGGATCTCCTGAAGCTTTCTTT.

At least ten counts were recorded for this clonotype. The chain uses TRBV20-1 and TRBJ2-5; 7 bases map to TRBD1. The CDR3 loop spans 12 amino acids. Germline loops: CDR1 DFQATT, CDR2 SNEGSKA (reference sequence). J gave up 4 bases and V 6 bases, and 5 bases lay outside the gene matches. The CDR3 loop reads CSASDRAETQYF. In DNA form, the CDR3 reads TGCAGTGCGTCCGACAGGGCAGAGACCCAGTACTTC.

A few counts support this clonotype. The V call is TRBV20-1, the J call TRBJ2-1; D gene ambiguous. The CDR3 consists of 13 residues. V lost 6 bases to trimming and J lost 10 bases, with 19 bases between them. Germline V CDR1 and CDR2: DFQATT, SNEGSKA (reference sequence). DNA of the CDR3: TGCAGTGCCACCAGGAGAAGGATAGGCGAGCAGTTCTTC. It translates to CSATRRRIGEQFF.

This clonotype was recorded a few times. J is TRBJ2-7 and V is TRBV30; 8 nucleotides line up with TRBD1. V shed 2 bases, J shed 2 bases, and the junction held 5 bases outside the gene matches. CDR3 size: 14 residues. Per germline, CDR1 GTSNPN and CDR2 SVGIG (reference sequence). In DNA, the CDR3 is TGTGCCTGGAGTATCGGGACAGGTCCCTACGAGCAGTACTTC. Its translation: CAWSIGTGPYEQYF.

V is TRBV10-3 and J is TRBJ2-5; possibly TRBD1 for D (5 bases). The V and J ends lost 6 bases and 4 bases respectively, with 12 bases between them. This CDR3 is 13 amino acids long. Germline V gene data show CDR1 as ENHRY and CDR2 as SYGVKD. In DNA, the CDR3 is TGTGCCATCAGGGGGTGGCAGGGAGAGACCCAGTACTTC. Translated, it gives CAIRGWQGETQYF.

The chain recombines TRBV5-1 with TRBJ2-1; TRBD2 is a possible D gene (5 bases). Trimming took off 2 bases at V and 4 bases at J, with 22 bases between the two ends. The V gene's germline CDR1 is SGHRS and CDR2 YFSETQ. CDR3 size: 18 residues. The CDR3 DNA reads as TGCGCCAGCAGCTTCGTTGGATCTTTGAGAGGGCCATACAATGAGCAGTTCTTC. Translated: CASSFVGSLRGPYNEQFF.

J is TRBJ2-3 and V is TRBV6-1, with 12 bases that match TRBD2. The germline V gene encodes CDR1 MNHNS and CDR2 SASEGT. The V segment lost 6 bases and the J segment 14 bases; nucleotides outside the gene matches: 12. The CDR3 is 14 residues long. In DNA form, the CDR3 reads TGTGCCAGCAGGGGCACCGGGACTAGCGGGCGGAGGTATTTT. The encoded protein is CASRGTGTSGRRYF.

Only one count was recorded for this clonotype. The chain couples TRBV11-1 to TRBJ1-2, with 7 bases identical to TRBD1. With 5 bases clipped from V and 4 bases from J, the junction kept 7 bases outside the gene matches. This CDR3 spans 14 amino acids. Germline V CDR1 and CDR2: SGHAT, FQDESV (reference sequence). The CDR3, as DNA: TGTGCCAGCAGCCCTCAGGGGGGGCTCTATGGCTACACCTTC. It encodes CASSPQGGLYGYTF.

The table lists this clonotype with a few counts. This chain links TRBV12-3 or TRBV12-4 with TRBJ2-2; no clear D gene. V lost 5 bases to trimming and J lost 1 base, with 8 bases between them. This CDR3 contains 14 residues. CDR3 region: CASSLIVNTGELFF. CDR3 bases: TGTGCCAGCAGTCTCATCGTGAACACCGGGGAGCTGTTTTTT.

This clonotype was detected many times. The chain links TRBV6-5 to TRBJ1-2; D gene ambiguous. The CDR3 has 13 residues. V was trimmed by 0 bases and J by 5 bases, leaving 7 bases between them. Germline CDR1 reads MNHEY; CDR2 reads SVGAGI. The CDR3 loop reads CASSYSREYGYTF. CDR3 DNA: TGTGCCAGCAGTTACTCGAGGGAGTATGGCTACACCTTC.

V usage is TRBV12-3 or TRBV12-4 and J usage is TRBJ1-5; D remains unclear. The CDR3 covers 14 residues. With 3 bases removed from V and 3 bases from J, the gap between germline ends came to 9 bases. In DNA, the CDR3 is TGTGCCAGCAGTTTCGACGGCCCCAATCAGCCCCAGCATTTT. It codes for CASSFDGPNQPQHF.

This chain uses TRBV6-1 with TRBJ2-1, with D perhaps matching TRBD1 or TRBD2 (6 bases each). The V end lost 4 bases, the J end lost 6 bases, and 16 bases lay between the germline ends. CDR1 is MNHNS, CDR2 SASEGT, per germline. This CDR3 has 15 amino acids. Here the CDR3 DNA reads TGTGCCAGCAGTGTGAACAGGGAGGATGGCAATGAGCAGTTCTTC. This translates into CASSVNREDGNEQFF.

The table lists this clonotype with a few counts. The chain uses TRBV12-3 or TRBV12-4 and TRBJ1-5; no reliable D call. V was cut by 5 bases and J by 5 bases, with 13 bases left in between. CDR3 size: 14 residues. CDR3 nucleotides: TGTGCCAGCAGTAACCTTGACCGCGATCAGCCCCAGCATTTT. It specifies CASSNLDRDQPQHF.

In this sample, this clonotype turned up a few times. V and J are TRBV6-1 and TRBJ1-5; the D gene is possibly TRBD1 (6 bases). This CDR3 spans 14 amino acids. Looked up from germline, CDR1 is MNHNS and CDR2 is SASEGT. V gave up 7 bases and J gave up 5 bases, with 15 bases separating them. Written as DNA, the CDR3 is TGTGCCAGCACCCTTAGGACAGCGGATCAGCCCCAGCATTTT. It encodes CASTLRTADQPQHF.